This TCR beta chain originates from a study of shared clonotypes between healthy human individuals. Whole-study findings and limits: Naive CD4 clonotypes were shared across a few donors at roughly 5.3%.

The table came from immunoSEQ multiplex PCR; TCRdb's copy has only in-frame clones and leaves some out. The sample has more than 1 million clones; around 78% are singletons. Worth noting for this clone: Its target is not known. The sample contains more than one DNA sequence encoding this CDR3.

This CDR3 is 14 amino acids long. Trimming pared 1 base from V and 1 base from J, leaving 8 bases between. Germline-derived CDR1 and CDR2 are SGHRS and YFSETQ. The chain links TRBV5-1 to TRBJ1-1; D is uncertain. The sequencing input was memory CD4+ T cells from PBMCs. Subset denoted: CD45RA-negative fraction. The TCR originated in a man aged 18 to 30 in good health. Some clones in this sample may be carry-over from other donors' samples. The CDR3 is CASSLTAGNTEAFF. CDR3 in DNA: TGCGCCAGCAGCTTGACAGCCGGGAACACTGAAGCTTTCTTT.